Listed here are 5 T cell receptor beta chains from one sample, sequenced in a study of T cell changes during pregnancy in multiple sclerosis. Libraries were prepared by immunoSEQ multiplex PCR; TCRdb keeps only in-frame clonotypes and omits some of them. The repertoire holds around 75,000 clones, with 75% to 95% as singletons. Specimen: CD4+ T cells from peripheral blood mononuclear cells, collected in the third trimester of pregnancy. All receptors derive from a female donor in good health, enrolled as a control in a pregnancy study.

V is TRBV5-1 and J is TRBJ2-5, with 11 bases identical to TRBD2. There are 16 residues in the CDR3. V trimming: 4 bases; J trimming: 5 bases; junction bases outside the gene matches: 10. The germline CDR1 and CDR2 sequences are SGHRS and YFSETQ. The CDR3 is CASSLRLAGPLETQYF. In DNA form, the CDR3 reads TGCGCCAGCAGCCTACGACTAGCGGGGCCACTGGAGACCCAGTACTTC.

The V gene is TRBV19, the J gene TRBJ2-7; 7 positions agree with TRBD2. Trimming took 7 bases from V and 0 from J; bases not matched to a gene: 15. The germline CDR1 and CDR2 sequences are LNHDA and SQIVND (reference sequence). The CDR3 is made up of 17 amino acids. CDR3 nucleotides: TGTGCCAGTACCCCAACTCCTAGCGGAGGGTACTCCTACGAGCAGTACTTC. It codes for CASTPTPSGGYSYEQYF.

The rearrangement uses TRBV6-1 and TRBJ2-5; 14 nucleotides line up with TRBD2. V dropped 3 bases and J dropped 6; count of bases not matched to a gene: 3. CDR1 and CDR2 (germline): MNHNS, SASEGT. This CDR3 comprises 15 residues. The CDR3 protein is CASSEGLAGVQTQYF. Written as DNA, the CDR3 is TGTGCCAGCAGTGAGGGACTAGCGGGGGTACAGACCCAGTACTTC.

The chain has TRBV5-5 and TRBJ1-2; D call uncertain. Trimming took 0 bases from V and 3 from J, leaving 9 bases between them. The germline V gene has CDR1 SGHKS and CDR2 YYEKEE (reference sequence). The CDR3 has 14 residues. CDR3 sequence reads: CASSLDAGDYGYTF. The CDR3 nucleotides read TGTGCCAGCAGCTTGGATGCCGGTGACTATGGCTACACCTTC.

The CDR3 reads CASSLAVGQPVNTEAFF. DNA of the CDR3: TGCGCCAGCAGCTTGGCAGTGGGACAGCCAGTGAACACTGAAGCTTTCTTT. The chain joins TRBV5-1 to TRBJ1-1, with 7 nucleotides matching TRBD1. V lost 0 bases, J lost 0 bases, and 8 bases stayed unmatched. CDR1 and CDR2 from the germline V gene are SGHRS and YFSETQ. This CDR3 comprises 17 residues.